The 15 T cell receptor beta chains given below trace back to one sample, sequenced in a study of cytomegalovirus exposure and HLA in healthy donors. Primers included in the PCR were 60 Vbeta and 13 Jbeta primers. The assay was immunoSEQ multiplex PCR, and TCRdb's table has in-frame clones only and misses some. This sample's table has about 88,000 clones. The sequencing sample was made of PBMCs. These receptors originate from a girl between 5 and 17 years old in good health and CMV-seropositive.

The chain employs TRBV4-1 and TRBJ2-3; weak D call: TRBD1 (6 bases). V was clipped by 1 base and J by 2 bases, with 22 bases between them. The germline gives CDR1 MGHRA, CDR2 YSYEKL. The CDR3 covers 19 residues. The CDR3 nucleotides are TGCGCCAGCAGCCAAGGAGATTTCAGGGGCCGTCGTATCACAGATACGCAGTATTTT. This encodes CASSQGDFRGRRITDTQYF.

The rearrangement joins TRBV7-2 to TRBJ2-6; 8 nucleotides match TRBD2. The CDR3 loop spans 17 amino acids. Trimming at V came to 1 base and at J to 0 bases, leaving 2 bases not matched to a gene. Germline V gives CDR1 SGHTA, CDR2 FQGNSA. CDR3 loop: CASSLVAGLSGANVLTF. CDR3 nucleotides: TGTGCCAGCAGCTTAGTAGCGGGGCTCTCTGGGGCCAACGTCCTGACTTTC.

The CDR3 region has the DNA TGTGCCAGCGGAAAGGGAGCAGATACGCAGTATTTT. As protein: CASGKGADTQYF. The rearrangement links TRBV7-3 to TRBJ2-3, with a tentative D call TRBD2 (5 bases). Germline V gives CDR1 SGHTA, CDR2 FQGTGA. This CDR3 is built from 12 residues. Trimming left V 8 bases short and J 4 bases short, with 10 bases between.

The chain is built from TRBV6-5 and TRBJ2-2, with D hard to call. In germline, CDR1 is MNHEY, CDR2 SVGAGI. The V end was cut by 3 bases, the J end by 0 bases, with 8 bases between. There are 15 residues in the CDR3. CDR3 in amino acids: CASSYQVTNTGELFF. CDR3 bases: TGTGCCAGCAGTTATCAGGTGACGAACACCGGGGAGCTGTTTTTT.

The chain carries TRBV29-1 and TRBJ2-1, with D uncertain. The ends were cut back, 7 bases at V and 7 bases at J, with 14 bases in the middle. Germline V CDR1 and CDR2: SQVTM, ANQGSEA. This CDR3 is 12 amino acids long. The CDR3 nucleotides read TGCAGCGCTCCTGGCTCGAATAATGAGCAGTTCTTC. Translated: CSAPGSNNEQFF.

V and J are TRBV6-5 and TRBJ1-2, with 7 bases that match TRBD1. Germline CDR1 is MNHEY and CDR2 is SVGAGI. The junction had 5 bases not matched to a gene; V was cut back by 4 bases and J by 6 bases. The CDR3 length is 13 residues. The DNA for the CDR3 is TGTGCCAGCAGTTCACAGGGGATCCATGGCTACACCTTC. It codes for CASSSQGIHGYTF.

The chain couples TRBV27 to TRBJ2-3, with D perhaps TRBD2 (5 bases). V lost 4 bases, J lost 0 bases, and 14 bases lay in between. The CDR3 consists of 16 residues. Germline assignment: CDR1 MNHEY and CDR2 SMNVEV (reference sequence). CDR3 amino acids: CASSSVRAASTDTQYF. In DNA, the CDR3 is TGTGCCAGCAGTTCTGTGAGGGCCGCAAGCACAGATACGCAGTATTTT.

J is TRBJ1-1 and V is TRBV5-1, with TRBD1 matching over 7 bases. The ends lost 6 bases at V and 1 base at J; junction bases unmatched: 6. Looked up from germline, CDR1 is SGHRS and CDR2 is YFSETQ. This CDR3 spans 14 amino acids. The CDR3 coding sequence is TGCGCCAGCACGACAGGGAGCGGGAACACTGAAGCTTTCTTT. It specifies CASTTGSGNTEAFF. Supplemented by reference TRBV5-1 and TRBJ1-1, the full variable domain reads KAGVTQTPRYLIKTRGQQVTLSCSPISGHRSVSWYQQTPGQGLQFLFEYFSETQRNKGNFPGRFSGRQFSNSRSEMNVSTLELGDSALYLCASTTGSGNTEAFFGQGTRLTVV.

The chain employs TRBV4-3 and TRBJ2-7, with TRBD2 as a possible D gene (6 bases). With 2 bases removed from V and 5 bases from J, the gap between germline ends came to 19 bases. The CDR3 is made up of 16 amino acids. Germline CDR1 is LGHNA and CDR2 is YSLEER. The CDR3 DNA follows: TGCGCCAGCAGCCAACGACCGGGTCTACCGGGGGACGAGCAGTACTTC. This sequence encodes CASSQRPGLPGDEQYF.

CDR3 protein: CASSPPGTTNYGYTF. Here the CDR3 DNA reads TGTGCCAGCTCACCTCCGGGAACCACTAACTATGGCTACACCTTC. The rearrangement uses TRBV18 and TRBJ1-2; D remains unclear. CDR3 size: 15 residues. V lost 3 bases to trimming and J lost 0 bases, with 11 bases between them. Per the germline V gene, CDR1 is KGHSH and CDR2 is LQKENI.

The gene calls are TRBV18 and TRBJ2-5; D is unclear. This CDR3 contains 12 residues. The V end lost 3 bases, the J end lost 4 bases, and 6 bases lay between the germline ends. Germline V lookup: CDR1 KGHSH, CDR2 LQKENI. This chain's CDR3 is CASSPQLETQYF. The CDR3 DNA reads as TGTGCCAGCTCACCCCAATTAGAGACCCAGTACTTC.

The chain links TRBV6-5 to TRBJ1-6, with D possibly being TRBD1 (5 bases). Germline V gives CDR1 MNHEY, CDR2 SVGAGI. This CDR3 is 16 amino acids long. Between the trimmed V and J ends, which lost 2 bases and 2 bases, there was a span of 10 bases. The CDR3 is CASSYTRTPYNSPLHF. CDR3 DNA sequence: TGTGCCAGCAGTTACACGAGGACACCCTATAATTCACCCCTCCACTTT.

The J gene is TRBJ2-7, the V gene TRBV4-3; 7 positions agree with TRBD2. Germline V gene data show CDR1 as LGHNA and CDR2 as YSLEER. This CDR3 contains 14 residues. Trimming took 0 bases from V and 4 from J; bases not matched to a gene: 3. This CDR3 is CASSQDGGGYEQYF. The CDR3 region has the DNA TGCGCCAGCAGCCAAGATGGGGGGGGGTACGAGCAGTACTTC.

The chain combines TRBV5-1 with TRBJ1-1, with 9 nucleotides matching TRBD1. Per the germline V gene, CDR1 is SGHRS and CDR2 is YFSETQ. This CDR3 comprises 15 residues. V shed 0 bases, J shed 4 bases, and the junction held 4 bases outside the gene matches. Here the CDR3 DNA reads TGCGCCAGCAGCTTGGGCGGGACAGGGAGCACTGAAGCTTTCTTT. It encodes CASSLGGTGSTEAFF.

V usage is TRBV7-6 and J usage is TRBJ2-2, with 10 bases that match TRBD1. The CDR3 loop spans 16 amino acids. Germline-derived CDR1 and CDR2 are SGHVS and FNYEAQ. J lost 6 bases, V lost 4 bases, and 8 bases had no gene match. In DNA form, the CDR3 reads TGTGCCAGCAGCTGGACAGGGGGGAATTGGGCCGGGGAGCTGTTTTTT. As protein: CASSWTGGNWAGELFF.